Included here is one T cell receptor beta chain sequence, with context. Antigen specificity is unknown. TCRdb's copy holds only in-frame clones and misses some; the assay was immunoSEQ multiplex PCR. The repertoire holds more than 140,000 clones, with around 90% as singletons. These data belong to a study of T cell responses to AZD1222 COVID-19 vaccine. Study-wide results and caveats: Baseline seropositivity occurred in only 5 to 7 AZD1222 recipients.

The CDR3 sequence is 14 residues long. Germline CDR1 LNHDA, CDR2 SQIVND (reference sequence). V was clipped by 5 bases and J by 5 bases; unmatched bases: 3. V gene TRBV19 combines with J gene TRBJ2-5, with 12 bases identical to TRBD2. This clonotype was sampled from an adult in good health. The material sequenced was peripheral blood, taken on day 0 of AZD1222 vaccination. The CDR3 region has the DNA TGTGCCAGTAGTGGACTAGCGGGACACGAGACCCAGTACTTC. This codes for CASSGLAGHETQYF.